Below are 27 T cell receptor beta chains sequenced from a single sample in a study of shared clonotypes between healthy human individuals (dated by TCRdb to about 2020). Library prep was done by the immunoSEQ multiplex PCR assay. Held by TCRdb, this immuneACCESS table contains in-frame sequences only and omits some clones. Under half of the omission traces to an unresolved V gene where checked; the cause of the rest is unknown. A total of some 2.4 million clones appear in this sample, 80% to 95% of them only once. The ten largest clones capture roughly 0.39% of the sample. Sample: naive CD4+ T cells from PBMCs. Taken with the paper, the label for cell subset or site translates to: CD45RA+ positively selected. These TCRs come from a man in his late teens or twenties in good health. Some clones in this sample may be carry-over from other donors' samples.

The rearrangement links TRBV7-2 to TRBJ1-2, with D tentatively TRBD1 (6 bases). V dropped 1 base and J dropped 6 bases, with 12 bases sitting between them. Per germline, CDR1 SGHTA and CDR2 FQGNSA. The length of the CDR3 is 14 residues. This CDR3 is CASSLEPRGHGYTF. The CDR3 DNA reads as TGTGCCAGCAGCTTAGAACCCAGGGGACATGGCTACACCTTC.

The V and J genes are TRBV7-2 and TRBJ1-1; no firm D call. The germline V gene encodes CDR1 SGHTA and CDR2 FQGNSA. Trimming cost V 5 bases and J 5 bases, with 21 bases left between them. The CDR3 length is 16 residues. The CDR3, as DNA: TGTGCCAGCAGCAAAGACCAACCAGACCTTGCGACTGAAGCTTTCTTT. Protein product: CASSKDQPDLATEAFF.

With respect to this clone: Other DNA sequences in the sample encode the same CDR3. V gene TRBV9 combines with J gene TRBJ2-5; TRBD1 might be the D (5 bases). V was shortened by 4 bases and J by 2 bases, with 12 bases between the two germline ends. CDR3 length: 14 residues. The germline V gene has CDR1 SGDLS and CDR2 YYNGEE. The CDR3: CASSPQGTQETQYF. For the CDR3, the DNA is TGTGCCAGCAGCCCGCAGGGCACACAAGAGACCCAGTACTTC. Based on the CDR3 plus reference TRBV9 and TRBJ2-5, the full variable domain is DSGVTQTPKHLITATGQRVTLRCSPRSGDLSVYWYQQSLDQGLQFLIQYYNGEERAKGNILERFSAQQFPDLHSELNLSSLELGDSALYFCASSPQGTQETQYFGPGTRLLVL.

Points on this clone: Other DNA sequences in this specimen translate into the identical CDR3. This chain connects TRBV2 to TRBJ2-3; D not certain. This CDR3 contains 14 residues. V was clipped by 6 bases and J by 0 bases, with 10 bases between them. Per the germline V gene, CDR1 is SNHLY and CDR2 is FYNNEI. The CDR3 sequence is CASSETLSTDTQYF. The CDR3 DNA follows: TGTGCCAGCAGCGAGACACTCAGCACAGATACGCAGTATTTT.

The rearrangement links TRBV4-1 to TRBJ2-1, with 7 bases that match TRBD2. CDR3 length equals 14 residues. J lost 7 bases, V lost 2 bases, and 5 bases had no gene match. The germline gives CDR1 MGHRA, CDR2 YSYEKL. CDR3 sequence: CASSQPREGNEQFF. The CDR3 nucleotides are TGCGCCAGCAGCCAACCCAGGGAGGGGAATGAGCAGTTCTTC.

This clone was counted only a few times. The rearrangement uses TRBV7-8 and TRBJ2-1, with unresolved D. This CDR3 comprises 13 residues. The ends were cut back, 4 bases at V and 4 bases at J, with 8 bases in the middle. Germline CDR1 is SGHVS and CDR2 is FQNEAQ. CDR3 DNA sequence: TGTGCCAGCAGCTCACCCCAGTACAATGAGCAGTTCTTC. Protein product: CASSSPQYNEQFF.

V usage is TRBV5-4 and J usage is TRBJ2-5; 9 positions agree with TRBD1. Trimming took 0 bases from V and 7 from J; bases not matched to a gene: 10. The germline CDR1 and CDR2 sequences are SGHNT and YYREEE (reference sequence). CDR3 length: 16 residues. CDR3 loop: CASSLEQGAKGGTQYF. DNA of the CDR3: TGTGCCAGCAGCTTGGAACAGGGGGCCAAGGGGGGGACCCAGTACTTC.

On this clone: The same CDR3 also results from other DNA sequences found in this sample. The chain recombines TRBV5-4 with TRBJ2-3; the D is unclear. V was pared by 1 base and J by 0 bases, with 3 bases between. The germline V gene encodes CDR1 SGHNT and CDR2 YYREEE (reference sequence). CDR3 length: 13 residues. The CDR3 here is CASSLPSTDTQYF. The CDR3 nucleotides read TGTGCCAGCAGCTTGCCTAGCACAGATACGCAGTATTTT.

The chain joins TRBV6-1 to TRBJ1-6; weak D call: TRBD1 (5 bases). The CDR3 runs to 16 residues. Trimming shortened V by 0 bases and J by 10 bases, and 16 bases separated the two germline ends. Germline values: CDR1 MNHNS, CDR2 SASEGT. The CDR3 DNA sequence: TGTGCCAGCAGTGAAGCATCGACAGCTGACCGGTCACCCCTCCACTTT. Translated, it gives CASSEASTADRSPLHF.

The V call is TRBV10-3, the J call TRBJ2-7, with 7 positions matching TRBD2. Germline V CDR1 and CDR2: ENHRY, SYGVKD. V shed 0 bases and J 3 bases; nucleotides not matched to a gene: 8. CDR3 length: 16 residues. CDR3 sequence reads: CAISESMGGEGYEQYF. The CDR3 region has the DNA TGTGCCATCAGTGAGTCGATGGGGGGGGAGGGCTACGAGCAGTACTTC.

The count of this clone is one. The rearrangement uses TRBV19 and TRBJ2-1, with a possible D match to TRBD2 (5 bases). V was trimmed by 10 bases and J by 5 bases, leaving 21 bases between them. This CDR3 has 15 residues. Germline lookup yields CDR1 LNHDA and CDR2 SQIVND (reference sequence). The CDR3 DNA reads as TGTGCCACCATTCCGACACGGGGATTTAACAATGAGCAGTTCTTC. Protein: CATIPTRGFNNEQFF.

The chain is built from TRBV11-2 and TRBJ1-5, with D perhaps matching TRBD1 (6 bases). The CDR3 has 14 residues. V was pared by 11 bases and J by 2 bases, with 16 bases between. Germline CDR1 SGHAT, CDR2 FQNNGV. The CDR3 DNA is TGTGCCGCAAACAGGGAGTGGGGCAATCAGCCCCAGCATTTT. This translates into CAANREWGNQPQHF. The entire variable domain, with the rest obtained from reference TRBV11-2 and TRBJ1-5, is as follows: EAGVAQSPRYKIIEKRQSVAFWCNPISGHATLYWYQQILGQGPKLLIQFQNNGVVDDSQLPKDRFSAERLKGVDSTLKIQPAKLEDSAVYLCAANREWGNQPQHFGDGTRLSIL.

The chain uses TRBV30 and TRBJ2-7; D might be TRBD2 (6 bases). Germline V lookup: CDR1 GTSNPN, CDR2 SVGIG (reference sequence). Trimming stripped 4 bases from V and 1 base from J, with 17 bases between. This CDR3 contains 15 residues. CDR3 sequence: CAWTSGLPPSYEQYF. The CDR3, as DNA: TGTGCCTGGACCTCAGGACTACCGCCGTCCTACGAGCAGTACTTC.

The V and J genes are TRBV30 and TRBJ1-5; TRBD1 matches 7 bases. Germline V lookup: CDR1 GTSNPN, CDR2 SVGIG (reference sequence). The CDR3 loop spans 14 amino acids. Here the CDR3 reads CALTRTGMGEPQHF. The DNA for the CDR3 is TGTGCGCTGACTCGGACAGGAATGGGGGAGCCCCAGCATTTT.

The chain is built from TRBV2 and TRBJ1-1; no clear D. Trimming left V 7 bases short and J 1 base short, with 10 bases between. The CDR3 is made up of 13 amino acids. Germline V gives CDR1 SNHLY, CDR2 FYNNEI. CDR3 DNA: TGTGCCAGCAATCTGACACCGAACACTGAAGCTTTCTTT. It yields the protein CASNLTPNTEAFF.

Details on this clone: The sample carries other DNA sequences with the same CDR3. The chain links TRBV12-5 to TRBJ2-7; 7 nucleotides align to TRBD1. Trimming at V came to 9 bases and at J to 1 base, leaving 6 bases not matched to a gene. Germline CDR1 LGHNT, CDR2 FRNRAP. The CDR3 runs 13 residues. CDR3 region: CASARQGSYEQYF. The CDR3, as DNA: TGTGCTAGCGCCCGACAGGGTTCCTACGAGCAGTACTTC. Based on the CDR3 plus reference TRBV12-5 and TRBJ2-7, the full variable domain is DARVTQTPRHKVTEMGQEVTMRCQPILGHNTVFWYRQTMMQGLELLAYFRNRAPLDDSGMPKDRFSAEMPDATLATLKIQPSEPRDSAVYFCASARQGSYEQYFGPGTRLTVT.

The V gene is TRBV18, the J gene TRBJ2-7; D not resolved. V dropped 3 bases and J dropped 7 bases, with 16 bases sitting between them. This CDR3 region has 14 residues. Germline loops: CDR1 KGHSH, CDR2 LQKENI. CDR3 residues: CASSPPIDRLEQYF. The CDR3 coding sequence is TGTGCCAGCTCACCTCCTATTGACCGCTTGGAGCAGTACTTC.

The chain couples TRBV27 to TRBJ2-2; TRBD2 aligns across 11 bases. CDR3 length equals 15 residues. Germline V gene lookup returns CDR1 MNHEY and CDR2 SMNVEV (reference sequence). V shed 6 bases and J 3 bases; nucleotides not matched to a gene: 3. The CDR3 coding sequence is TGTGCCAGCAGCGGGACTAGCGGATACACCGGGGAGCTGTTTTTT. Its translation is CASSGTSGYTGELFF.

This chain joins TRBV6-5 and TRBJ2-1; 11 nucleotides line up with TRBD2. This CDR3 comprises 16 residues. In germline, CDR1 is MNHEY, CDR2 SVGAGI. V was pared by 0 bases and J by 4 bases, with 2 bases of the junction left unmatched. The CDR3 sequence is CASSYSGLAEYNEQFF. The CDR3 DNA is TGTGCCAGCAGTTACTCGGGACTAGCGGAATACAATGAGCAGTTCTTC.

The chain uses TRBV10-3 and TRBJ2-1, with D perhaps TRBD2 (7 bases). V lost 3 bases and J 1 base, leaving 13 bases between the germline ends. The V gene's germline CDR1 is ENHRY and CDR2 SYGVKD. This CDR3 region has 16 residues. In DNA, the CDR3 is TGTGCCATCAGTGATGGGGGGGGCATTTCCTACAATGAGCAGTTCTTC. Protein: CAISDGGGISYNEQFF.

The V gene is TRBV9, the J gene TRBJ2-7, with D possibly being TRBD1 (5 bases). The V gene's germline CDR1 is SGDLS and CDR2 YYNGEE. V shed 4 bases and J shed 3 bases, with 17 bases lying between them. The CDR3 has 15 residues. CDR3 nucleotide sequence: TGTGCCAGCAGCCTTGACAGATCACCAGTCTACGAGCAGTACTTC. Amino acid sequence: CASSLDRSPVYEQYF.

This rearrangement joins TRBV11-2 to TRBJ2-5; D is undetermined. Trimming cost V 5 bases and J 2 bases, with 21 bases left between them. The CDR3 sequence is 17 residues long. Looked up from germline, CDR1 is SGHAT and CDR2 is FQNNGV. CDR3 residues: CASSDDLRSVGQETQYF. The CDR3, as DNA: TGTGCCAGCAGCGACGACTTGAGGAGCGTCGGACAAGAGACCCAGTACTTC.

This chain connects TRBV12-5 to TRBJ1-1; perhaps TRBD1 as D (5 bases). Germline CDR1 and CDR2: LGHNT and FRNRAP. There are 12 residues in the CDR3. The ends were cut back, 1 base at V and 9 bases at J, with 9 bases in the middle. In DNA, the CDR3 is TGTGCTAGTGGTTTGGGGGACCGAAAAGCTTTCTTT. This sequence encodes CASGLGDRKAFF.

The V call is TRBV19, the J call TRBJ1-1; no clear D. Per the germline V gene, CDR1 is LNHDA and CDR2 is SQIVND (reference sequence). The V end lost 9 bases, the J end lost 0 bases, and 5 bases lay between the germline ends. The CDR3 covers 11 residues. In DNA form, the CDR3 reads TGTGCCAGCAATATGAACACTGAAGCTTTCTTT. Amino acid sequence: CASNMNTEAFF.

This clone was seen a single time. The V call is TRBV5-5, the J call TRBJ2-5; TRBD1 matches 11 bases. Germline CDR1 reads SGHKS; CDR2 reads YYEKEE (reference sequence). This CDR3 is built from 14 residues. The J segment lost 4 bases and the V segment lost 4 bases, leaving 3 bases of the junction unmatched. CDR3 coding DNA: TGTGCCAGCAGCCCGGGGACAGGGGGAGAGACCCAGTACTTC. As protein: CASSPGTGGETQYF.

Here the CDR3 reads CASSSRQGIYEQYF. The CDR3 nucleotides read TGTGCCAGCAGTTCGAGACAGGGCATCTACGAGCAGTACTTC. The chain joins TRBV27 to TRBJ2-7, with 7 positions matching TRBD1. V gave up 4 bases and J gave up 3 bases; unmatched junction bases: 6. Germline CDR1 MNHEY, CDR2 SMNVEV (reference sequence). The CDR3 loop spans 14 amino acids.

This chain links TRBV5-1 with TRBJ2-3, with D possibly being TRBD2 (6 bases). The CDR3 runs to 14 residues. V was pared by 3 bases and J by 6 bases, with 14 bases between. The germline gives CDR1 SGHRS, CDR2 YFSETQ. DNA for the CDR3: TGCGCCAGCAGCTCCGGCGGGAACGGCGATACGCAGTATTTT. Translation: CASSSGGNGDTQYF.